This T cell receptor beta chain appears in the sequencing data of a study of beta chain features in type 1 diabetes. On the study more broadly: Healthy donors, compared against patients, showed similar age, gender and cell yields. The study's findings and limits: Still unanswered here is whether HLA type influences TCRB rearrangement.

Concerning this clone: Its target is not known.

Researchers reported sorting CD4+ naive, central memory, regulatory and stem cell-like memory cells via CD45RO/CCR7/CD25/CD127/CD95/CD27. Purity of each sorted population was above 95%. cDNA synthesis used the whole RNA isolate, giving expressed TCRB sequences. Sequencing used immunoSEQ multiplex PCR; TCRdb keeps in-frame clones, though not all of them. The sample lists 860,000 or so clones, 15% to 20% occurring once. The CDR3 is 12 amino acids. V lost 1 base, J lost 0 bases, and 1 base lay in between. Looked up from germline, CDR1 is SGHNT and CDR2 is YYREEE (reference sequence). The sequencing input was naive CD4+ T cells from blood. The chain is built from TRBV5-4 and TRBJ1-1; D not resolved. This receptor was taken from a woman between 18 and 29 years old in good health. In DNA form, the CDR3 reads TGTGCCAGCAGCTTGTTGAACACTGAAGCTTTCTTT. Translating gives CASSLLNTEAFF.